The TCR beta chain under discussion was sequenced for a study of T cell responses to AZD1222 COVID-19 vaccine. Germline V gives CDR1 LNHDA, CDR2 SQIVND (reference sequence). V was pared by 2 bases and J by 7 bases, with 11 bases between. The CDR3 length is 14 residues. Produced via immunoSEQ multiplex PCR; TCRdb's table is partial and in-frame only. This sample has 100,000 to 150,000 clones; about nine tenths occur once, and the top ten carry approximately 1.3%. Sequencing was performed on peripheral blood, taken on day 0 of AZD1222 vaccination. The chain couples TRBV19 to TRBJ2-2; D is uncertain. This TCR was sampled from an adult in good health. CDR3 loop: CASSILVRGGELFF. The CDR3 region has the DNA TGTGCCAGTAGTATACTGGTCCGCGGCGGGGAGCTGTTTTTT.